A selection of T cell receptor beta chains follows, all from one sample in a study of molecular identifiers for immune sequencing clone quantification. MiXCR was run by TCRdb on the PCR reads, yielding one entry per CDR3 protein. The table lists roughly 630,000 distinct CDR3 sequences, 25% of them singletons. Sequencing input: naive CD8+ T cells from blood, with Jurkat cell RNA spiked in. The receptors originated from a human donor in good health. Some libraries in this study had Jurkat cell RNA spiked in. The CDR3 runs from the conserved cysteine through the conserved F or W. D genes are given only for firm matches. Clone size is not always given. Where it is, it says once, few, many or a class for expanded clones.

11,-,-,TRBV28,TRBJ2-7,TGTGCCAGCCGGTCGATTTACGAGCAGTACTTC,CASRSIYEQYF
14,TRBD2,many,TRBV2,TRBJ2-3,TGTGCCAGCACCATAGCGGGGGGGCTCGATACGCAGTATTTT,CASTIAGGLDTQYF
13,-,-,TRBV4-1,TRBJ2-7,TGCGCCAGCAGCCAAGATAGAAGATACGAGCAGTACTTC,CASSQDRRYEQYF
15,TRBD2,-,TRBV19,TRBJ2-7,TGTGCCAGTACTCCAGCGGGAGTTACCCCCTACGAGCAGTACTTC,CASTPAGVTPYEQYF
15,-,many,TRBV20-1,TRBJ2-6,TGCAGTGCTAGAGATGTGCGCTCTGGGGCCAACGTCCTGACTTTC,CSARDVRSGANVLTF
13,-,-,TRBV28,TRBJ1-5,TGTGCCAGCAATCCTTATAGCAATCAGCCCCAGCATTTT,CASNPYSNQPQHF
15,-,few,TRBV7-2,TRBJ1-1,TGTGCCAGCAGCTCCCCGGGGACCATGAACACTGAAGCTTTCTTT,CASSSPGTMNTEAFF
14,TRBD1,many,TRBV6-2/TRBV6-3,TRBJ1-1,TGTGCCAGCAGCCTAACACAGGGGACCACTGAAGCTTTCTTT,CASSLTQGTTEAFF
17,-,-,TRBV27,TRBJ2-5,TGTGCCAGCAGTCCACTTCTTTCAGCGGGTCCAGATGGGACCCAGTACTTC,CASSPLLSAGPDGTQYF
15,-,many,TRBV15,TRBJ2-5,TGTGCCACCAGCTTAACGGCGGGACACGGAGAGACCCAGTACTTC,CATSLTAGHGETQYF
13,-,few,TRBV9,TRBJ2-1,TGTGCCAGCAGCGTAGCACAGGGGACTCCCCAGTTCTTC,CASSVAQGTPQFF
16,-,many,TRBV5-8,TRBJ1-1,TGTGCCAGCAGTCGTCCTGCCGGCGGGACGAACACTGAAGCTTTCTTT,CASSRPAGGTNTEAFF
13,-,few,TRBV7-2,TRBJ2-7,TGTGCCAGCAGTCCAGGGCACTCCTACGGGCAGTACTTC,CASSPGHSYGQYF
14,-,many,TRBV11-2,TRBJ2-1,TGTGCCAGCAGCTTAGATTACTCCTACAATGAGCAGTTCTTC,CASSLDYSYNEQFF
12,-,many,TRBV9,TRBJ2-3,TGTGCCAGCAGCGTAGATGGAGATACGCAGTATTTT,CASSVDGDTQYF
19,TRBD1,many,TRBV6-1,TRBJ1-5,TGTGCCAGCAGTGAAATCGCCGGGACAGGGAGGTTTGACAATCAGCCCCAGCATTTT,CASSEIAGTGRFDNQPQHF
14,-,-,TRBV30,TRBJ1-5,TGTGCCTGGAGTGGGTTCGGGAGCGATCAGCCCCAGCATTTT,CAWSGFGSDQPQHF
14,-,-,TRBV6-5,TRBJ2-2,TGTGCCAGCAGCCTGACAGATAACACCGGGGAGCTGTTTTTT,CASSLTDNTGELFF
20,-,-,TRBV7-9,TRBJ2-3,TGTGCCAGCGGGTTAACAGAACGTCTGGGTAGGAGGTACCTTACAGATACGCAGTATTTT,CASGLTERLGRRYLTDTQYF
20,TRBD2,few,TRBV5-6,TRBJ2-3,TGTGCCAGCAGCTTGGCGGGACTAGCGGGGTTCTTCATTAGCACAGATACGCAGTATTTT,CASSLAGLAGFFISTDTQYF
15,TRBD1,-,TRBV5-1,TRBJ2-7,TGCGCCAGCAGCCTTGGACAGGGGTCCCTATACGAGCCGTCCTTC,CASSLGQGSLYEPSF
14,-,many,TRBV5-1,TRBJ2-2,TGCGCCAGCAGCTTGGGGTCCAACACCGGGGAGCTGTTTTTT,CASSLGSNTGELFF
15,-,many,TRBV6-2/TRBV6-3,TRBJ2-5,TGTGCCAGCAGTTACAACGGGGCAGATCAAGAGACCCAGTACTTC,CASSYNGADQETQYF
16,TRBD2,-,TRBV7-8,TRBJ2-5,TGTGCCAGCAGCTTACTGTGCGGGGGTACCCAAGAGACCCAGTACTTC,CASSLLCGGTQETQYF
15,-,few,TRBV20-1,TRBJ2-1,TGCAGTGCCCTACCCCGGGACCCCAGCCAGTCGGAGCAGTTCTTC,CSALPRDPSQSEQFF
18,-,few,TRBV19,TRBJ1-5,TGTGCCAGACAAAAAATGACAAGTCTAATGAATAGCAATCAGCCCCAGCATTTT,CARQKMTSLMNSNQPQHF
13,TRBD1,-,TRBV5-1,TRBJ1-1,TGCGCCAGCAGCTTGGGGCCAGGGGGGGAAGCTTTCTTT,CASSLGPGGEAFF
18,-,many,TRBV20-1,TRBJ1-1,TGCAGTGCTAGCCGACGAATTAAAAACAGGGCCCAGAACACTGAAGCTTTCTTT,CSASRRIKNRAQNTEAFF
15,-,many,TRBV5-1,TRBJ2-5,TGCGCCAGCAGCTTTTGGCAGGGGAAGTCAGAGACCCAGTACTTC,CASSFWQGKSETQYF
16,-,many,TRBV12-5,TRBJ2-3,TGTGCTAGTGGTTTGACCCTCAAAAAGGTCCCAGATACGCAGTATTTT,CASGLTLKKVPDTQYF
18,TRBD2,many,TRBV12-3/TRBV12-4,TRBJ2-3,TGTGCCAGCAGACCCCCGGGACTAGCGGGGGGGCCGGGAGATACGCAGTATTTT,CASRPPGLAGGPGDTQYF
17,-,-,TRBV30,TRBJ2-7,TGTGCCTGGAGTACAACAACCCACGGGGGAAGCCCCTACGAGCAGTACTTC,CAWSTTTHGGSPYEQYF
16,-,few,TRBV20-1,TRBJ1-4,TGCAGTGCTAGAGATCCGGTGGAGAATACTAATGAAAAACTGTTTTTT,CSARDPVENTNEKLFF
15,TRBD1,-,TRBV13,TRBJ1-4,TGTGCCAGCAGCTCCAGACAGGGCATTAATGAAAAACTGTTTTTT,CASSSRQGINEKLFF
15,-,-,TRBV29-1,TRBJ2-1,TGCAGCGTTGATCGGCTCCCATTATCGGAGGGTGAGCAGTTCTTC,CSVDRLPLSEGEQFF
18,-,few,TRBV7-6,TRBJ1-1,TGTGCCAGCAGCCCATTACTGGTGCCAGGCGGAGGGAACACTGAAGCTTTCTTT,CASSPLLVPGGGNTEAFF
15,TRBD1,-,TRBV5-6,TRBJ2-1,TGTGCCAGCAGCTTGGAAGGGACAGGGCCCAATGAGCAGTTCTTC,CASSLEGTGPNEQFF
14,-,many,TRBV29-1,TRBJ2-7,TGCAGCGCCTCCGAGGGCAGCTCCCTTTACGAGCAGTACTTC,CSASEGSSLYEQYF
13,-,-,TRBV11-2,TRBJ2-2,TGTGCCAGCAGCTCTTGGGTTGACGGGGAGCTGTTTTTT,CASSSWVDGELFF
15,TRBD1,few,TRBV27,TRBJ1-1,TGTGCCAGCAGTTCCGACAGGGTCGGGTTCACTGAAGCTTTCTTT,CASSSDRVGFTEAFF
18,TRBD2,-,TRBV7-2,TRBJ2-3,TGTGCCAGCAGCCGGACTAGCGGCTACCCTGGTTTGGAAGATACGCAGTATTTT,CASSRTSGYPGLEDTQYF
16,-,many,TRBV7-9,TRBJ2-3,TGTGCCAGCAGCTTATTCGGGGATTCGGGCGGCGATACGCAGTATTTT,CASSLFGDSGGDTQYF
13,TRBD2,many,TRBV5-4,TRBJ2-3,TGTGCCAGCAGACTAGCGGTCACAGATACGCAGTATTTT,CASRLAVTDTQYF
15,-,few,TRBV9,TRBJ1-6,TGTGCCAGCAGCGAACCGGGACTGTATAATTCACCCCTCCACTTT,CASSEPGLYNSPLHF
18,-,few,TRBV19,TRBJ2-4,TGTGCCAGTAGTCACTCCAAACAGAATAGACTAGCCAAAAACATTCAGTACTTC,CASSHSKQNRLAKNIQYF
15,TRBD1,many,TRBV29-1,TRBJ1-3,TGCAGCGTTAACGGGGTTGACAGGGCGGGAAACACCATATATTTT,CSVNGVDRAGNTIYF
14,-,-,TRBV10-2,TRBJ2-5,TGCGCCAGCAGTTACGGGGCTTCGCTAGAGACCCAGTACTTC,CASSYGASLETQYF
14,-,many,TRBV6-5,TRBJ2-7,TGTGCCAGCAGTTACGAGTCTGGGGTATACGAGCAGTACTTC,CASSYESGVYEQYF
16,-,few,TRBV13,TRBJ1-6,TGTGCCAGCAGCTTAGTGGAGCCCCTAGGTCGTTCACCCCTCCACTTT,CASSLVEPLGRSPLHF
18,TRBD1,-,TRBV3-1,TRBJ1-1,TGTGCCAGCAGCCTCACCCGTGAGTGGGGGACAGCACGCACTGAAGCTTTCTTT,CASSLTREWGTARTEAFF
15,-,few,TRBV6-5,TRBJ1-1,TGTGCCAGCAGTTACTCGACTCCGGATAACACTGAAGCTTTCTTT,CASSYSTPDNTEAFF
14,-,many,TRBV29-1,TRBJ2-5,TGCAGCGTTGCCCCGGCCCGAGGTGGAGAGACCCAGTACTTC,CSVAPARGGETQYF
13,-,-,TRBV10-1,TRBJ1-1,TGCGCCAGTCCGACGGACAAGAACACTGAAGCTTTCTTT,CASPTDKNTEAFF
15,-,-,TRBV12-3/TRBV12-4,TRBJ2-3,TGTGCCAGCAGCCCCGACGGAATTCACACAGATACGCAGTATTTT,CASSPDGIHTDTQYF
12,-,few,TRBV30,TRBJ2-7,TGTGCCTGGAGCTACCGCAACAACGAGCAGTACTTC,CAWSYRNNEQYF
15,-,few,TRBV7-9,TRBJ2-1,TGTGCCAGCAGCTCGACAGTAGACTCCTACAATGAGCAGTTCTTC,CASSSTVDSYNEQFF
15,-,few,TRBV20-1,TRBJ1-1,TGCAGTGCTGAACACCTGGACAGTCTGAACACTGAAGCTTTCTTT,CSAEHLDSLNTEAFF
15,-,many,TRBV29-1,TRBJ2-1,TGCAGCGCCTCCGGTCTTGTGAACTCCTACAATGAGCAGTTCTTC,CSASGLVNSYNEQFF